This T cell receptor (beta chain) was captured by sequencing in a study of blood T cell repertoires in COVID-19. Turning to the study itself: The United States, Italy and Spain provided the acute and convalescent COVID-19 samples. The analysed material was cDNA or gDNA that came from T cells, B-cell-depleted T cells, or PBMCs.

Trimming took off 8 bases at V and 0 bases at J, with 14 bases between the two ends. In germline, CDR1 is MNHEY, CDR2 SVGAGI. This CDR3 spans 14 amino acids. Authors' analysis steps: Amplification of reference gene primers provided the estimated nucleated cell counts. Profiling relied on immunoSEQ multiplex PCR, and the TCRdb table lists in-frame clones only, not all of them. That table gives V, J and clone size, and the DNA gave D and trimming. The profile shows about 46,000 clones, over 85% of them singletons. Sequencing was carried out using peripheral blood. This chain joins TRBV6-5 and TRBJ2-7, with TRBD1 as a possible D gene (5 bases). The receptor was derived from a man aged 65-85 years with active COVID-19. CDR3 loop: CASRRVILSYEQYF. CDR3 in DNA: TGTGCCAGCCGCAGGGTCATTCTCTCCTACGAGCAGTACTTC.